This is a list of T cell receptor beta chains from one sample in a study of blood T cell repertoires in COVID-19. Clones were sequenced by immunoSEQ multiplex PCR, and TCRdb holds only the in-frame ones, with some missing. The sample yields around 280,000 clones, 70% to 90% seen once. The sequenced sample was PBMCs or T cells enriched from blood (not recorded which). The origin of the receptors is a middle-aged woman who had recovered from COVID-19. Both conserved end residues are part of each CDR3.

j_call: TRBJ1-4
v_call: TRBV7-2
cdr3_aa: CASSLGQVINEKLFF

j_call: TRBJ2-7
v_call: TRBV7-3
cdr3_aa: CAPYLPGEQYF

j_call: TRBJ1-5
v_call: TRBV6-5
cdr3_aa: CASTPGQNSNQPQHF

j_call: TRBJ2-7
v_call: TRBV27
cdr3_aa: CASSPGQGLSYEQYF

j_call: TRBJ2-1
v_call: TRBV19
cdr3_aa: CASSRDRNEQFF

j_call: TRBJ2-5
v_call: TRBV5-1
cdr3_aa: CASSLWASGGETQYF

j_call: TRBJ2-7
v_call: TRBV28
cdr3_aa: CASSRSLRQYF

j_call: TRBJ2-2
v_call: TRBV18
cdr3_aa: CASSPQGVNTGELFF

j_call: TRBJ2-1
v_call: TRBV29-1
cdr3_aa: CSVSGQAYNEQFF

j_call: TRBJ2-1
v_call: TRBV24-1
cdr3_aa: CATSDVDRGSLAGAEQFF

j_call: TRBJ2-2
v_call: TRBV30
cdr3_aa: CAWTPRGIFGELFF

j_call: TRBJ2-7
v_call: TRBV28
cdr3_aa: CASRRPTSYEQYF

j_call: TRBJ2-7
v_call: TRBV5-1
cdr3_aa: CASSPSGVAAAEQYF

j_call: TRBJ2-5
v_call: TRBV21-1
cdr3_aa: CASSKVEGQGAEKTQYF

j_call: TRBJ1-5
v_call: TRBV6-6
cdr3_aa: CASRALTDFSQPQHF

j_call: TRBJ2-1
v_call: TRBV5-3
cdr3_aa: CARSPGVSGSYNEQFF

j_call: TRBJ1-3
v_call: TRBV21-1
cdr3_aa: CASSKTLQVALRNTIYF

j_call: TRBJ2-2
v_call: TRBV4-2
cdr3_aa: CASSPDSPGELFF

j_call: TRBJ1-5
v_call: TRBV19
cdr3_aa: CASSIRSNNQPQHF

j_call: TRBJ2-5
v_call: TRBV4-1
cdr3_aa: CASSQGPLAGAQETQYF

j_call: TRBJ2-1
v_call: TRBV9
cdr3_aa: CASSEGATSGSSEQFF

j_call: TRBJ2-7
v_call: TRBV6-6
cdr3_aa: CASSYQGALRVYEQYF

j_call: TRBJ1-3
v_call: TRBV24-1
cdr3_aa: CATSHGNTIYF

j_call: TRBJ1-2
v_call: TRBV28
cdr3_aa: CASSLTHSYGYTF

j_call: TRBJ2-7
v_call: TRBV7-2
cdr3_aa: CASSFWGRSYEQYF

j_call: TRBJ2-1
v_call: TRBV28
cdr3_aa: CASTWGVAGDNEQFF

j_call: TRBJ1-5
v_call: TRBV4-3
cdr3_aa: CASSQLWTGKDSVKSQPQHF

j_call: TRBJ2-7
v_call: TRBV6-5
cdr3_aa: CASNLGGGGYHEQYF

j_call: TRBJ2-7
v_call: TRBV3-1/TRBV3-2
cdr3_aa: CASSRGGRPEQYF

j_call: TRBJ1-6
v_call: TRBV27
cdr3_aa: CASSFRTGYNSPLHF

j_call: TRBJ2-1
v_call: TRBV9
cdr3_aa: CASSVEYVGSSYNEQFF

j_call: TRBJ2-1
v_call: TRBV3-1/TRBV3-2
cdr3_aa: CASSETMGSYNEQFF

j_call: TRBJ2-5
v_call: TRBV7-2
cdr3_aa: CASSSGRAGETQYF

j_call: TRBJ2-3
v_call: TRBV9
cdr3_aa: CASSVALAGTDTQYF

j_call: TRBJ1-5
v_call: TRBV15
cdr3_aa: CATSRGPSRTVSNQPQHF

j_call: TRBJ2-2
v_call: TRBV6-5
cdr3_aa: CASRLAATGELFF

j_call: TRBJ1-5
v_call: TRBV6-6
cdr3_aa: CASSYLPAEPGPQHF

j_call: TRBJ1-6
v_call: TRBV7-9
cdr3_aa: CASSLAGVALHF

j_call: TRBJ1-5
v_call: TRBV10-2
cdr3_aa: CASSDWQGIGQPQHF

j_call: TRBJ2-7
v_call: TRBV6-5
cdr3_aa: CASSRAGDEQYF